The 24 T cell receptor beta chains reported below all come from one sample, sequenced in a study of regulatory T cells in long-lasting Graves disease. Sample time point: persistent/refractory GD, antithyroid drugs over 5 years with positive TRAb. Construction of the TCR library relied on RNA isolated from PBMCs. Relying on iRepertoire HTBI primers and Arm-PCR of CDR3 regions, the team built TCR beta libraries. TCRdb used MiXCR to reprocess the multiplex PCR reads, holding one entry per CDR3 protein. The sample carries about 300,000 distinct CDR3 sequences, approximately 20% recorded once. The source material was peripheral blood mononuclear cells (PBMCs), sampled when the disease was refractory, from a patient treated with antithyroid drugs. These receptors originate from a female donor with Graves disease.

This chain uses TRBV12-3 or TRBV12-4 with TRBJ2-1; 8 nucleotides line up with TRBD2. This CDR3 has 15 residues. V lost 7 bases and J lost 4; bases outside the gene matches: 9. CDR3 amino acids: CASTLGLGRYNEQFF. CDR3 coding DNA: TGTGCCAGCACACTGGGACTAGGGAGATACAATGAGCAGTTCTTC.

This clonotype was recorded at least ten times. The genes are TRBV2 and TRBJ1-2, with D hard to call. V was clipped by 7 bases and J by 4 bases, with 10 bases between them. Looked up from germline, CDR1 is SNHLY and CDR2 is FYNNEI. The CDR3 is 12 residues long. The CDR3 DNA sequence: TGTGCCAGCAACCTGCGGTTCTATGGCTACACCTTC. Amino acid sequence: CASNLRFYGYTF.

The chain employs TRBV20-1 and TRBJ2-7; 10 bases agree with TRBD1. CDR1 DFQATT and CDR2 SNEGSKA come from the germline V gene (reference sequence). The ends lost 0 bases at V and 9 bases at J; junction bases unmatched: 11. The CDR3 extends over 15 amino acids. For the CDR3, the DNA is TGCAGTGCTAGAGATTCCGGGACAGGGGACCACGGGCAGTACTTC. Protein: CSARDSGTGDHGQYF.

This clonotype was seen a few times. The CDR3 reads CASSKRGPGELFF. In DNA, the CDR3 is TGCGCCAGCAGCAAGAGAGGTCCCGGGGAGCTGTTTTTT. V is TRBV5-1 and J is TRBJ2-2; D is unclear. The CDR3 covers 13 residues. With 4 bases removed from V and 6 bases from J, the gap between germline ends came to 10 bases. The germline V gene encodes CDR1 SGHRS and CDR2 YFSETQ. The whole variable domain, filled in from reference TRBV5-1 and TRBJ2-2, reads KAGVTQTPRYLIKTRGQQVTLSCSPISGHRSVSWYQQTPGQGLQFLFEYFSETQRNKGNFPGRFSGRQFSNSRSEMNVSTLELGDSALYLCASSKRGPGELFFGEGSRLTVL.

The rearrangement uses TRBV19 and TRBJ2-2; D may be TRBD2 (5 bases). This CDR3 has 14 residues. The V and J ends lost 1 base and 6 bases respectively, with 9 bases between them. Germline V gene sequence: CDR1 LNHDA, CDR2 SQIVND (reference sequence). CDR3 nucleotide sequence: TGTGCCAGTAGTATAGTGGGAGAATCCGGGGAGCTGTTTTTT. Protein product: CASSIVGESGELFF.

This clonotype came up many times. This chain joins TRBV7-2 and TRBJ2-5; D assignment may be TRBD1 or TRBD2 (5 bases each). Germline V lookup: CDR1 SGHTA, CDR2 FQGNSA. The CDR3 covers 16 residues. Trimming left V 3 bases short and J 0 bases short, with 14 bases between. The CDR3 coding sequence is TGTGCCAGCAGCTTCGGGGCAGGGCGATACCAAGAGACCCAGTACTTC. Amino acids: CASSFGAGRYQETQYF.

The chain links TRBV24-1 to TRBJ1-2, with D possibly matching TRBD1 (5 bases). Trimming left V 3 bases short and J 0 bases short, with 10 bases between. CDR1 is KGHDR, CDR2 SFDVKD, per germline. The CDR3 sequence is 15 residues long. In nucleotides, the CDR3 is TGTGCCACCAGTGATGGGAGGGGCCCTAACTATGGCTACACCTTC. Its protein product is CATSDGRGPNYGYTF.

This clonotype came up a few times. The chain recombines TRBV7-9 with TRBJ2-7; a weak D match, TRBD2 (6 bases). Germline assignment: CDR1 SEHNR and CDR2 FQNEAQ (reference sequence). This CDR3 has 15 residues. V lost 5 bases and J 4 bases, leaving 18 bases between the germline ends. The CDR3 spells CASSPPGLRYYEQYF. In nucleotides, the CDR3 is TGTGCCAGCAGCCCCCCGGGACTGAGATATTACGAGCAGTACTTC.

The table lists this clonotype with a few counts. This chain links TRBV7-2 with TRBJ1-6; no definite D call. The V and J ends lost 5 bases and 7 bases respectively, with 15 bases between them. CDR1 is SGHTA and CDR2 is FQGNSA in the germline V gene. The CDR3 has 15 residues. The CDR3 loop is CASSPLAAGNSPLHF. For the CDR3, the DNA is TGTGCCAGCAGCCCTCTAGCAGCGGGGAATTCACCCCTCCACTTT.

V and J are TRBV11-1 and TRBJ2-3; possibly TRBD2 for D (5 bases). Germline CDR1 is SGHAT and CDR2 is FQDESV (reference sequence). V was cut by 2 bases and J by 7 bases, with 16 bases left in between. The CDR3 runs 15 residues. This chain's CDR3 is CASSLSAGSGNTQYF. In DNA, the CDR3 is TGTGCCAGCAGCTTATCCGCGGGCTCGGGGAATACGCAGTATTTT.

This clonotype was seen ten or more times. The chain carries TRBV28 and TRBJ2-5; TRBD2 is a possible D gene (7 bases). The V end lost 6 bases, the J end lost 3 bases, and 17 bases lay between the germline ends. The length of the CDR3 is 15 residues. Germline lookup yields CDR1 MDHEN and CDR2 SYDVKM. The CDR3 sequence is CASSTSGRGEETQYF. For the CDR3, the DNA is TGTGCCAGCAGCACCTCGGGGAGGGGGGAAGAGACCCAGTACTTC.

In regard to this clonotype: This sequence is one base from a far larger clone and is likely a read error. The chain carries TRBV7-2 and TRBJ2-7; TRBD2 agrees at 8 bases. Trimming at V came to 10 bases and at J to 5 bases, leaving 13 bases not matched to a gene. CDR3 length equals 14 residues. Germline V CDR1 and CDR2: SGHTA, FQGNSA. The CDR3 DNA follows: TGTGCCACCGGTCCAGCGGGAGTCTCTAACGAGCAGTACTTC. As protein: CATGPAGVSNEQYF.

The genes are TRBV11-2 and TRBJ2-3; D is unresolved. The CDR3 has 15 amino acids. CDR1 SGHAT and CDR2 FQNNGV come from the germline V gene. Trimming left V 4 bases short and J 6 bases short, with 17 bases between. CDR3 in amino acids: CASSSYTTDGDTQYF. The CDR3 nucleotides are TGTGCCAGCAGCTCCTACACGACCGACGGGGATACGCAGTATTTT.

This clonotype was observed at least ten times. The rearrangement links TRBV28 to TRBJ2-7; a weak D match, TRBD2 (5 bases). CDR1 is MDHEN, CDR2 SYDVKM, per germline. CDR3 length: 16 residues. V gave up 2 bases and J gave up 4 bases, with 18 bases separating them. The CDR3 DNA sequence: TGTGCCAGCAGTTTAAACCGGACTCTTAGTCCTTACGAGCAGTACTTC. Protein product: CASSLNRTLSPYEQYF.

This clonotype has a single count. The gene calls are TRBV6-6 and TRBJ2-7, with a tentative D call TRBD1 (6 bases). The V end was cut by 0 bases, the J end by 8 bases, with 17 bases between. Germline CDR1 is MNHNY and CDR2 is SVGAGI (reference sequence). This CDR3 comprises 15 residues. CDR3 protein: CASSYSLTGVSKQYF. CDR3 in DNA: TGTGCCAGCAGTTACTCGTTGACAGGAGTCTCGAAGCAGTACTTC.

The chain links TRBV20-1 to TRBJ2-7; 11 nucleotides match TRBD2. With 3 bases clipped from V and 4 bases from J, the junction kept 8 bases outside the gene matches. CDR1 and CDR2 (germline): DFQATT, SNEGSKA (reference sequence). The CDR3 consists of 15 residues. CDR3 in amino acids: CSARATSGRLYEQYF. The CDR3 DNA follows: TGCAGTGCTAGGGCCACTAGCGGGAGACTATACGAGCAGTACTTC.

This clonotype showed up many times. The gene calls are TRBV3-1 and TRBJ1-1; TRBD1 is a possible D gene (5 bases). CDR1 and CDR2 from the germline V gene are LGHDT and YNNKEL (reference sequence). The germline V and J ends were trimmed by 0 bases and 1 base, with 9 bases remaining between them. This CDR3 has 15 residues. As DNA, the CDR3 is TGTGCCAGCAGCCAAGAAGGGACGGGGAACACTGAAGCTTTCTTT. It specifies CASSQEGTGNTEAFF.

This clonotype has a count of ten or more. The chain recombines TRBV20-1 with TRBJ1-2; unclear D gene. Germline CDR1 is DFQATT and CDR2 is SNEGSKA (reference sequence). Trimming removed 4 bases from V and 3 bases from J, with 21 bases in between. This CDR3 is built from 16 residues. The CDR3, as DNA: TGCAGTGCTATACCGAGACGAGGGAGGTCGGACTATGGCTACACCTTC. This codes for CSAIPRRGRSDYGYTF.

This clonotype turned up a few times. This chain links TRBV20-1 with TRBJ1-2; D unclear. The germline gives CDR1 DFQATT, CDR2 SNEGSKA (reference sequence). The V gene lost 2 bases and the J gene lost 2 bases, with 15 bases spanning the gap. There are 15 residues in the CDR3. This CDR3 is CSARTDGHPNYGYTF. CDR3 DNA: TGCAGTGCTAGAACCGACGGGCACCCAAACTATGGCTACACCTTC.

This clonotype was detected once. The chain uses TRBV18 and TRBJ2-2; 8 positions match TRBD1. After removal of 6 bases from V and 6 bases from J, the junction contained 9 bases not matched to a gene. Germline CDR1 is KGHSH and CDR2 is LQKENI. The CDR3 is made up of 15 amino acids. CDR3 nucleotides: TGTGCCAGCTCGCCGTGGACAGGGAAGTCCGGGGAGCTGTTTTTT. This translates into CASSPWTGKSGELFF.

This clonotype showed up just a few times. The chain carries TRBV12-3 or TRBV12-4 and TRBJ2-1; TRBD1 might be the D (5 bases). V was shortened by 3 bases and J by 1 base, with 19 bases between the two germline ends. There are 18 residues in the CDR3. The CDR3 coding sequence is TGTGCCAGCAGTTTTCTTTCCTGGGGCGGAATATCCTACAATGAGCAGTTCTTC. This codes for CASSFLSWGGISYNEQFF.

This clonotype was observed a few times. The gene calls are TRBV24-1 and TRBJ2-3; D unresolved. This CDR3 spans 13 amino acids. Germline values: CDR1 KGHDR, CDR2 SFDVKD. The germline V and J ends were trimmed by 4 bases and 6 bases, with 10 bases remaining between them. The CDR3 bases are TGTGCCACCAGTGAGGGGATCTTGGATACGCAGTATTTT. This translates into CATSEGILDTQYF.

V usage is TRBV6-1 and J usage is TRBJ2-2, with 11 bases fitting TRBD1. The CDR3 has 16 residues. Germline V gene data show CDR1 as MNHNS and CDR2 as SASEGT. V trimming: 6 bases; J trimming: 5 bases; junction bases outside the gene matches: 8. The CDR3 spells CASSAPGQGETGELFF. The CDR3 DNA reads as TGTGCCAGCAGCGCGCCGGGACAGGGGGAGACCGGGGAGCTGTTTTTT.

The V call is TRBV19, the J call TRBJ2-5; TRBD2 is a possible D gene (6 bases). The ends were cut back, 4 bases at V and 7 bases at J, with 13 bases in the middle. Per germline, CDR1 LNHDA and CDR2 SQIVND (reference sequence). The CDR3 runs to 13 residues. CDR3 in DNA: TGTGCCAGTAGTACCGGGGCCGGGGGGACCCAGTACTTC. Its translation: CASSTGAGGTQYF.